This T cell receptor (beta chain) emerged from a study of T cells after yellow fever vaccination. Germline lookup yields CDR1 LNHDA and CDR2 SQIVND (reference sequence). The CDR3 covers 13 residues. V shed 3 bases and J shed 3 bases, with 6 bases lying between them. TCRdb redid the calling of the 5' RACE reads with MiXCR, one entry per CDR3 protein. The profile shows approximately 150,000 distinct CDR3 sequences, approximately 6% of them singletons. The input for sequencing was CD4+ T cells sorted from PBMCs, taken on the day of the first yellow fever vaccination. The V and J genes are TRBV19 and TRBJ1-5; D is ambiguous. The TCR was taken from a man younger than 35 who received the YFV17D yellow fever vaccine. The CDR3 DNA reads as TGTGCCAGTAGTATCGGAAACAATCAGCCCCAGCATTTT. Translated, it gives CASSIGNNQPQHF.